These 25 T cell receptor beta chains originate from one sample sequenced in a study of T cell responses to AZD1222 COVID-19 vaccine. Only in-frame clones appear in the TCRdb table, and some are missing; sequencing was by immunoSEQ multiplex PCR. Among about 150,000 clones listed, about nine tenths were seen once. This specimen consisted of peripheral blood, obtained on day 0 of AZD1222 vaccination. The receptors come from an adult in good health.

The chain has TRBV13 and TRBJ2-6, with D perhaps TRBD1 (5 bases). Germline CDR1 and CDR2: PRHDT and FYEKMQ (reference sequence). The CDR3 length is 18 residues. Trimming took 1 base from V and 0 from J, leaving 13 bases between them. In DNA form, the CDR3 reads TGTGCCAGCAGCTTAGCCCAGGGTAGGTTCTCTGGGGCCAACGTCCTGACTTTC. Its protein product is CASSLAQGRFSGANVLTF.

This clone has only one observation. This chain connects TRBV28 to TRBJ2-2; no clear D gene. CDR1 is MDHEN, CDR2 SYDVKM, per germline. Trimming removed 2 bases from V and 1 base from J, with 5 bases in between. The CDR3 contains 14 residues. Here the CDR3 DNA reads TGTGCCAGCAGTTTAGCCAAGAACACCGGGGAGCTGTTTTTT. It yields the protein CASSLAKNTGELFF.

Here the CDR3 reads CASSREANTGELFF. CDR3 DNA: TGTGCCAGTAGCCGGGAGGCGAACACCGGGGAGCTGTTTTTT. V and J are TRBV19 and TRBJ2-2; TRBD2 matches 7 bases. This CDR3 has 14 amino acids. Germline CDR1 LNHDA, CDR2 SQIVND (reference sequence). The J segment lost 0 bases and the V segment lost 6 bases, leaving 1 base of the junction unmatched.

The chain uses TRBV18 and TRBJ2-1; D is perhaps TRBD1 (6 bases). Per germline, CDR1 KGHSH and CDR2 LQKENI. V shed 1 base and J shed 2 bases, with 9 bases lying between them. The CDR3 extends over 15 amino acids. In DNA form, the CDR3 reads TGTGCCAGCTCACCACGTGACAGGCCCTACAATGAGCAGTTCTTC. It yields the protein CASSPRDRPYNEQFF.

This clone was observed once. The genes are TRBV28 and TRBJ2-2; no reliable D call. Trimming stripped 4 bases from V and 0 bases from J, with 3 bases between. The CDR3 spans 13 residues. The V gene's germline CDR1 is MDHEN and CDR2 SYDVKM. CDR3 DNA: TGTGCCAGCAGTTCACCGAACACCGGGGAGCTGTTTTTT. Translating it yields CASSSPNTGELFF.

The chain recombines TRBV15 with TRBJ1-2; D not certain. The ends were cut back, 0 bases at V and 3 bases at J, with 8 bases in the middle. The CDR3 runs to 14 residues. Germline V CDR1 and CDR2: LNHNV, YYDKDF (reference sequence). CDR3 protein: CATSRDTADYGYTF. The CDR3 DNA reads as TGTGCCACCAGCAGAGATACGGCAGACTATGGCTACACCTTC.

The genes are TRBV27 and TRBJ1-2; TRBD1 aligns across 7 bases. The CDR3 runs to 15 residues. The J segment lost 4 bases and the V segment lost 7 bases, leaving 12 bases of the junction unmatched. Germline CDR1 MNHEY, CDR2 SMNVEV (reference sequence). In nucleotides, the CDR3 is TGTGCCAGCACCTCCCTTCCGGGACAGCCCTATGGCTACACCTTC. Translation: CASTSLPGQPYGYTF.

This chain connects TRBV4-1 to TRBJ2-7, with 10 bases that match TRBD2. The germline gives CDR1 MGHRA, CDR2 YSYEKL. This CDR3 contains 15 residues. V dropped 4 bases and J dropped 3; count of bases not matched to a gene: 6. The CDR3 protein is CASSLGTSASYEQYF. The CDR3, as DNA: TGCGCCAGCAGCCTCGGGACTAGCGCTAGCTACGAGCAGTACTTC.

The chain has TRBV18 and TRBJ2-5; D unclear. The CDR3 totals 12 residues. CDR1 KGHSH and CDR2 LQKENI come from the germline V gene. V was trimmed by 6 bases and J by 4 bases, leaving 9 bases between them. The CDR3 sequence: CASSSVGETQYF. The CDR3 bases are TGTGCCAGCTCTTCGGTAGGAGAGACCCAGTACTTC.

The chain joins TRBV28 to TRBJ2-6; D gene ambiguous. The CDR3 extends over 16 amino acids. The V gene's germline CDR1 is MDHEN and CDR2 SYDVKM. Trimming shortened V by 5 bases and J by 2 bases, and 13 bases separated the two germline ends. In DNA form, the CDR3 reads TGTGCCAGCAGTCCCCGCGGAGACCCTGGGGCCAACGTCCTGACTTTC. Protein sequence: CASSPRGDPGANVLTF. Combining the CDR3 with reference TRBV28 and TRBJ2-6 gives the whole variable domain DVKVTQSSRYLVKRTGEKVFLECVQDMDHENMFWYRQDPGLGLRLIYFSYDVKMKEKGDIPEGYSVSREKKERFSLILESASTNQTSMYLCASSPRGDPGANVLTFGAGSRLTVL.

The genes are TRBV7-9 and TRBJ2-1, with TRBD1 identical over 10 bases. The CDR3 has 15 residues. J lost 4 bases, V lost 7 bases, and 7 bases had no gene match. Germline lookup yields CDR1 SEHNR and CDR2 FQNEAQ (reference sequence). The CDR3 here is CASTRGQGQYNEQFF. DNA of the CDR3: TGTGCCAGCACCAGGGGACAGGGGCAGTACAATGAGCAGTTCTTC.

This chain links TRBV5-1 with TRBJ1-1; D not resolved. V was shortened by 0 bases and J by 0 bases, with 9 bases between the two germline ends. This CDR3 has 15 residues. The germline CDR1 and CDR2 sequences are SGHRS and YFSETQ. The CDR3 DNA sequence: TGCGCCAGCAGCTTGGGCGGCGAACTGAACACTGAAGCTTTCTTT. Protein: CASSLGGELNTEAFF.

This clone appeared a single time. The gene calls are TRBV10-2 and TRBJ2-5, with TRBD2 as a possible D gene (6 bases). V lost 4 bases to trimming and J lost 2 bases, with 11 bases between them. CDR1 and CDR2 (germline): WSHSY, SAAADI. The CDR3 spans 14 residues. The CDR3 protein is CASSALGGQETQYF. As DNA, the CDR3 is TGCGCCAGCAGTGCTTTGGGAGGACAAGAGACCCAGTACTTC.

J is TRBJ1-5 and V is TRBV7-6, with unresolved D. Germline V CDR1 and CDR2: SGHVS, FNYEAQ. V lost 4 bases to trimming and J lost 1 base, with 14 bases between them. The CDR3 consists of 16 residues. The CDR3 spells CASSSETGRSNQPQHF. The CDR3 bases are TGTGCCAGCAGCTCCGAAACGGGGAGAAGCAATCAGCCCCAGCATTTT.

The chain employs TRBV19 and TRBJ1-1; weak D call: TRBD1 (6 bases). Looked up from germline, CDR1 is LNHDA and CDR2 is SQIVND (reference sequence). The CDR3 totals 14 residues. Trimming removed 3 bases at V and 6 bases at J, with 14 bases between. CDR3 region: CASSMGAQAAEAFF. As DNA, the CDR3 is TGTGCCAGTAGTATGGGGGCACAGGCGGCTGAAGCTTTCTTT.

The rearrangement joins TRBV19 to TRBJ2-1; 9 nucleotides align to TRBD1. Trimming removed 3 bases from V and 2 bases from J; junction bases left unmatched: 5. The CDR3 is 16 amino acids. Germline V gives CDR1 LNHDA, CDR2 SQIVND (reference sequence). The CDR3: CASSISWDRAYNEQFF. CDR3 nucleotide sequence: TGTGCCAGTAGTATTAGTTGGGACAGGGCCTACAATGAGCAGTTCTTC.

The rearrangement links TRBV7-3 to TRBJ2-1; D is undetermined. Germline assignment: CDR1 SGHTA and CDR2 FQGTGA. The CDR3 has 13 residues. Trimming stripped 4 bases from V and 2 bases from J, with 6 bases between. CDR3 nucleotides: TGTGCCAGCAGCTCCCCAGCCTACAATGAGCAGTTCTTC. It translates to CASSSPAYNEQFF.

The chain is built from TRBV28 and TRBJ1-4; D uncertain. V was shortened by 3 bases and J by 4 bases, with 15 bases between the two germline ends. CDR3 size: 16 residues. Germline V gene lookup returns CDR1 MDHEN and CDR2 SYDVKM. For the CDR3, the DNA is TGTGCCAGCAGTTTGCTAGACCGGGATAGTAATGAAAAACTGTTTTTT. The encoded protein is CASSLLDRDSNEKLFF.

The chain joins TRBV18 to TRBJ2-2; D perhaps matches TRBD1 (5 bases). V gave up 6 bases and J gave up 5 bases, with 13 bases separating them. The germline V gene encodes CDR1 KGHSH and CDR2 LQKENI. The CDR3 consists of 14 residues. The CDR3 bases are TGTGCCAGCTCGCCTGACAGAGAAACCGGGGAGCTGTTTTTT. Its protein product is CASSPDRETGELFF.

The chain joins TRBV19 to TRBJ1-5, with 8 bases identical to TRBD1. The germline CDR1 and CDR2 sequences are LNHDA and SQIVND (reference sequence). There are 14 residues in the CDR3. The V gene end was trimmed by 7 bases and the J gene end by 7 bases; junction bases not matched to a gene: 9. The CDR3 loop reads CASNDWTGSQPQHF. CDR3 DNA sequence: TGTGCCAGTAACGATTGGACAGGGAGCCAGCCCCAGCATTTT.

The chain combines TRBV19 with TRBJ2-1; tentatively, D is TRBD2 (6 bases). The ends were cut back, 5 bases at V and 0 bases at J, with 14 bases in the middle. Germline V gene sequence: CDR1 LNHDA, CDR2 SQIVND (reference sequence). CDR3 length: 16 residues. Here the CDR3 reads CASSSLWRGSYNEQFF. The DNA for the CDR3 is TGTGCCAGTAGTTCCCTCTGGCGGGGCTCCTACAATGAGCAGTTCTTC. Full variable domain (rest looked up from reference TRBV19 and TRBJ2-1): DGGITQSPKYLFRKEGQNVTLSCEQNLNHDAMYWYRQDPGQGLRLIYYSQIVNDFQKGDIAEGYSVSREKKESFPLTVTSAQKNPTAFYLCASSSLWRGSYNEQFFGPGTRLTVL.

V and J are TRBV18 and TRBJ1-1; 7 bases fit TRBD1. Germline V CDR1 and CDR2: KGHSH, LQKENI. CDR3 length: 15 amino acids. J was trimmed by 1 base and V by 5 bases; bases with no gene match: 7. The CDR3 coding sequence is TGTGCCAGCTCAGAGAGACAGGGTGCGAACACTGAAGCTTTCTTT. This codes for CASSERQGANTEAFF.

The sample holds one count of this clone. This sequence joins TRBV5-8 and TRBJ1-1; D is unclear. The germline gives CDR1 SGHTS, CDR2 YDEGEE. CDR3 length: 13 residues. Trimming pared 5 bases from V and 4 bases from J, leaving 12 bases between. The CDR3 sequence: CASRAKGATEAFF. The CDR3, as DNA: TGTGCCAGCAGGGCCAAGGGAGCCACTGAAGCTTTCTTT. The entire variable domain, with the rest obtained from reference TRBV5-8 and TRBJ1-1, is as follows: EAGVTQSPTHLIKTRGQQATLRCSPISGHTSVYWYQQALGLGLQFLLWYDEGEERNRGNFPPRFSGRQFPNYSSELNVNALELEDSALYLCASRAKGATEAFFGQGTRLTVV.

This chain joins TRBV18 and TRBJ2-2; D gene unclear. CDR3 length: 15 amino acids. V shed 2 bases and J shed 3 bases, with 10 bases lying between them. Looked up from germline, CDR1 is KGHSH and CDR2 is LQKENI. Written as DNA, the CDR3 is TGTGCCAGCTCACCAGGGAAGGGTTACACCGGGGAGCTGTTTTTT. Protein sequence: CASSPGKGYTGELFF.

The V call is TRBV10-3, the J call TRBJ1-1, with D uncertain. Trimming removed 1 base at V and 1 base at J, with 16 bases between. Germline loops: CDR1 ENHRY, CDR2 SYGVKD. The CDR3 is 17 amino acids. In DNA, the CDR3 is TGTGCCATCAGTGAGTTACGGCTAGGCTCCCCGAACACTGAAGCTTTCTTT. Translation gives CAISELRLGSPNTEAFF.